This TCR beta chain originates from a study of T cells in Graves' hyperthyroidism and ophthalmopathy. The CDR3 is made up of 13 amino acids. Between the trimmed V and J ends, which lost 4 bases and 4 bases, there was a span of 10 bases. Amplification yielded TCR beta CDR3 regions, with RNA transcripts as the source. The HTBI primer set served for first-round RT-PCR of the TCR CDR3. TCRdb called the multiplex PCR reads again in MiXCR, with one record for every CDR3 protein. The sample contains about 760,000 distinct CDR3 sequences, 35% of which appear only once. The rearrangement joins TRBV12-3 or TRBV12-4 to TRBJ2-5; D possibly matches TRBD1 or TRBD2 (5 bases each). The origin of this receptor is a woman in her thirties or forties with Graves' hyperthyroidism. Sequencing input: blood. The CDR3 is CASSSDGTETQYF. CDR3 nucleotide sequence: TGTGCCAGCAGTTCCGACGGGACAGAGACCCAGTACTTC.